Following are 26 T cell receptor beta chains from one sample sequenced in a study of blood T cell repertoires in COVID-19. Sequencing was performed with immunoSEQ multiplex PCR; in TCRdb, only in-frame clones are kept and a portion is missing. The sample contains about 240,000 clones, about 89% of which appear only once. Sequenced: PBMCs or T cells enriched from blood (not recorded which). Receptors originate from a woman aged 25 to 39 who had recovered from COVID-19.

CDR3 sequence (DNA): TGTGCCAGCAGCCAATCGGTGGTTGAGACAGTCCACTATGGCTACACCTTC. Its translation: CASSQSVVETVHYGYTF. V is TRBV16 and J is TRBJ1-2; possibly TRBD1 for D (5 bases). CDR3 size: 17 residues. The V gene's germline CDR1 is KGHSY and CDR2 FQNENV. V was pared by 0 bases and J by 3 bases, with 17 bases between.

The CDR3 loop is CASKWGAYEQYF. The CDR3 region has the DNA TGTGCCAGCAAATGGGGGGCCTACGAGCAGTACTTC. The chain couples TRBV28 to TRBJ2-7, with a possible D match to TRBD2 (6 bases). The CDR3 contains 12 residues. Germline CDR1 reads MDHEN; CDR2 reads SYDVKM. Trimming removed 7 bases from V and 2 bases from J, with 9 bases in between.

CDR3 bases: TGTGCCAGCACTAGCGGGAGGTGGGATACGCAGTATTTT. It encodes CASTSGRWDTQYF. The chain is built from TRBV7-2 and TRBJ2-3; 11 bases agree with TRBD2. Germline loops: CDR1 SGHTA, CDR2 FQGNSA. V shed 7 bases, J shed 6 bases, and the junction held 3 bases outside the gene matches. The CDR3 has 13 residues.

V gene TRBV27 combines with J gene TRBJ1-1; 7 positions agree with TRBD1. Unmatched junction bases numbered 21, after V lost 10 bases and J lost 1 base. The CDR3 is made up of 18 amino acids. Germline V gene data show CDR1 as MNHEY and CDR2 as SMNVEV (reference sequence). Here the CDR3 DNA reads TGTGCCACCTTTCGTGTGTTAGGGGGCATTGGGGAGAACACTGAAGCTTTCTTT. Translated, it gives CATFRVLGGIGENTEAFF.

The chain uses TRBV7-9 and TRBJ2-2; TRBD1 matches at 12 bases. V trimming: 5 bases; J trimming: 3 bases; junction bases outside the gene matches: 4. The CDR3 sequence is 16 residues long. Germline lookup yields CDR1 SEHNR and CDR2 FQNEAQ (reference sequence). The CDR3 DNA reads TGTGCCAGCAGCCCGGGACAGGGGGCTGACACCGGGGAGCTGTTTTTT. As protein: CASSPGQGADTGELFF.

V is TRBV9 and J is TRBJ1-6, with 7 bases lining up with TRBD1. V shed 2 bases and J 5 bases; nucleotides not matched to a gene: 4. The CDR3 totals 15 residues. Germline CDR1 SGDLS, CDR2 YYNGEE. The CDR3, as DNA: TGTGCCAGCAGCGTCCGGGACAGCAATAATTCACCCCTCCACTTT. This encodes CASSVRDSNNSPLHF.

The chain has TRBV27 and TRBJ1-6; TRBD1 is a possible D gene (6 bases). Trimming removed 2 bases from V and 14 bases from J, with 25 bases in between. Germline V gene data show CDR1 as MNHEY and CDR2 as SMNVEV (reference sequence). The CDR3 is made up of 17 amino acids. The CDR3 nucleotides are TGTGCCAGCAGTTTAAGTGCGGGGGCGTATGGTATGAGTTCCCTCCACTTT. It encodes CASSLSAGAYGMSSLHF.

The chain links TRBV30 to TRBJ2-3; D possibly corresponds to TRBD2 (5 bases). The V gene's germline CDR1 is GTSNPN and CDR2 SVGIG (reference sequence). There are 13 residues in the CDR3. Trimming pared 3 bases from V and 3 bases from J, leaving 10 bases between. CDR3 in DNA: TGTGCCTGGAGAGGACGGGGAACAGATACGCAGTATTTT. This gives the protein CAWRGRGTDTQYF.

This clone was detected once. J is TRBJ1-2 and V is TRBV28; 8 bases agree with TRBD1. Per germline, CDR1 MDHEN and CDR2 SYDVKM. Germline trimming cut 5 bases from V and 8 bases from J; bases unmatched to any gene: 13. This CDR3 contains 15 residues. CDR3 protein: CASSPGSQGARGYTF. Here the CDR3 DNA reads TGTGCCAGCAGTCCCGGATCGCAGGGGGCGCGCGGCTACACCTTC.

This clone was observed a single time. The chain is built from TRBV11-2 and TRBJ2-4, with D possibly matching TRBD2 (5 bases). Per germline, CDR1 SGHAT and CDR2 FQNNGV. This CDR3 is 15 amino acids long. Trimming removed 3 bases from V and 0 bases from J, with 9 bases in between. Here the CDR3 reads CASSFGGIAKNIQYF. The CDR3 coding sequence is TGTGCCAGCAGCTTTGGAGGAATAGCCAAAAACATTCAGTACTTC.

This clone has just one count. The DNA of the CDR3 is TGTGCCAGTAGACCTACCTCCGGGACACCAACGTCTGGGGCCAACGTCCTGACTTTC. This gives the protein CASRPTSGTPTSGANVLTF. This chain connects TRBV19 to TRBJ2-6; possibly TRBD1 for D (6 bases). V dropped 6 bases and J dropped 1 base, with 22 bases sitting between them. The CDR3 extends over 19 amino acids. Per the germline V gene, CDR1 is LNHDA and CDR2 is SQIVND (reference sequence).

The rearrangement joins TRBV24-1 to TRBJ1-5; unclear D gene. Germline V gene sequence: CDR1 KGHDR, CDR2 SFDVKD. This CDR3 is 12 amino acids long. V lost 5 bases and J lost 2, with 3 bases in between. The CDR3 DNA is TGTGCCACCAGTGGCGGCAATCAGCCCCAGCATTTT. Amino acids: CATSGGNQPQHF.

This clone has just a few counts. The V call is TRBV19, the J call TRBJ1-2; 9 nucleotides align to TRBD1. The trim removed 7 bases at V and 2 bases at J, leaving 2 bases unmatched. CDR1 is LNHDA, CDR2 SQIVND, per germline (reference sequence). The CDR3 has 13 residues. The CDR3 DNA is TGTGCCAGTAAGGGACAGGGAAACTATGGCTACACCTTC. Encoded protein: CASKGQGNYGYTF.

V usage is TRBV5-4 and J usage is TRBJ2-5, with 9 bases matching TRBD2. From germline, CDR1 is SGHNT and CDR2 YYREEE (reference sequence). This CDR3 is built from 15 residues. J lost 3 bases, V lost 1 base, and 4 bases had no gene match. CDR3 loop: CASSLRVAGEETQYF. CDR3 coding DNA: TGTGCCAGCAGCTTGAGGGTAGCGGGGGAAGAGACCCAGTACTTC.

A single count supports this clone. The chain employs TRBV4-3 and TRBJ1-1, with TRBD1 matching over 7 bases. The germline V gene has CDR1 LGHNA and CDR2 YSLEER. The CDR3 length is 15 residues. V dropped 0 bases and J dropped 7; count of bases not matched to a gene: 8. In nucleotides, the CDR3 is TGCGCCAGCAGCCAAGATACCAGGACAGGCTTTGAAGCTTTCTTT. It is translated as CASSQDTRTGFEAFF.

The chain combines TRBV10-3 with TRBJ2-7; TRBD2 matches at 7 bases. The V gene end was trimmed by 2 bases and the J gene end by 2 bases; junction bases not matched to a gene: 15. CDR3 length equals 18 residues. The V gene's germline CDR1 is ENHRY and CDR2 SYGVKD. The CDR3 DNA reads TGTGCCATCAGTGAGCCCCTATCCCCTAGCGGAGGGACCTACGAGCAGTACTTC. Protein: CAISEPLSPSGGTYEQYF.

The chain employs TRBV4-2 and TRBJ2-6; TRBD1 is a possible D gene (6 bases). The CDR3 sequence is 20 residues long. Trimming took off 0 bases at V and 5 bases at J, with 23 bases between the two ends. CDR1 is LGHNA and CDR2 is YNFKEQ in the germline V gene. The CDR3, as DNA: TGTGCCAGCAGCCAAGATGTCCCTAGATACAGGGTTCAACGGGCCAACGTCCTGACTTTC. Translated: CASSQDVPRYRVQRANVLTF.

The chain has TRBV20-1 and TRBJ1-1; D is unclear. This CDR3 comprises 14 residues. The germline V gene encodes CDR1 DFQATT and CDR2 SNEGSKA (reference sequence). The ends were cut back, 3 bases at V and 2 bases at J, with 13 bases in the middle. The CDR3 sequence: CSASVAGPNTEAFF. The CDR3 coding sequence is TGCAGTGCTAGTGTAGCTGGTCCCAACACTGAAGCTTTCTTT.

V usage is TRBV4-1 and J usage is TRBJ1-2; D unclear. The V end lost 0 bases, the J end lost 8 bases, and 13 bases lay between the germline ends. CDR1 and CDR2 from the germline V gene are MGHRA and YSYEKL. The CDR3 runs to 14 residues. Here the CDR3 DNA reads TGCGCCAGCAGCCAAGATCAGGCCTACAGAGGCTACACCTTC. This sequence encodes CASSQDQAYRGYTF.

This chain joins TRBV15 and TRBJ2-5; 9 positions match TRBD2. This CDR3 has 16 residues. V dropped 4 bases and J dropped 1; count of bases not matched to a gene: 7. Germline lookup yields CDR1 LNHNV and CDR2 YYDKDF (reference sequence). The CDR3: CATSTTVAGAQETQYF. The CDR3 DNA reads as TGTGCCACCAGCACCACAGTAGCGGGAGCCCAAGAGACCCAGTACTTC. The entire variable domain, with the rest obtained from reference TRBV15 and TRBJ2-5, is as follows: DAMVIQNPRYQVTQFGKPVTLSCSQTLNHNVMYWYQQKSSQAPKLLFHYYDKDFNNEADTPDNFQSRRPNTSFCFLDIRSPGLGDTAMYLCATSTTVAGAQETQYFGPGTRLLVL.

The rearrangement links TRBV12-3 or TRBV12-4 to TRBJ2-1, with D perhaps TRBD1 (5 bases). CDR3 length equals 13 residues. Trimming removed 0 bases from V and 12 bases from J, with 12 bases in between. The DNA for the CDR3 is TGTGCCAGCAGTTTAGCCGCCAGGGTAGGGCAGTTCTTC. Residues: CASSLAARVGQFF.

The gene calls are TRBV6-5 and TRBJ1-1; D is perhaps TRBD1 (5 bases). Trimming stripped 7 bases from V and 2 bases from J, with 11 bases between. There are 13 residues in the CDR3. From germline, CDR1 is MNHEY and CDR2 SVGAGI. Here the CDR3 reads CASTTTDNTEAFF. Here the CDR3 DNA reads TGTGCCAGCACAACGACAGATAACACTGAAGCTTTCTTT.

CDR3 loop: CASSPPHGSMDTQYF. CDR3 coding DNA: TGTGCCAGCTCACCACCGCACGGGAGTATGGATACGCAGTATTTT. V usage is TRBV18 and J usage is TRBJ2-3; D is perhaps TRBD2 (6 bases). CDR3 length: 15 amino acids. Germline V gene lookup returns CDR1 KGHSH and CDR2 LQKENI. Trimming cost V 0 bases and J 6 bases, with 13 bases left between them.

The chain links TRBV5-1 to TRBJ2-1, with TRBD1 matching over 9 bases. V dropped 2 bases and J dropped 6; count of bases not matched to a gene: 6. The germline V gene has CDR1 SGHRS and CDR2 YFSETQ. The CDR3 sequence is 15 residues long. The CDR3, as DNA: TGCGCCAGCAGCTTAATGACAGGGGGTGGCAATGAGCAGTTCTTC. It is translated as CASSLMTGGGNEQFF.

The CDR3 nucleotides read TGTGCCAGCAGCCCACGGGATGGCTACACCTTC. Translation: CASSPRDGYTF. The chain combines TRBV7-8 with TRBJ1-2, with D hard to call. V lost 5 bases and J lost 6, with 7 bases in between. The CDR3 has 11 amino acids. Germline-derived CDR1 and CDR2 are SGHVS and FQNEAQ.

The rearrangement uses TRBV28 and TRBJ2-1; possibly TRBD1 for D (6 bases). This CDR3 region has 15 residues. Germline assignment: CDR1 MDHEN and CDR2 SYDVKM. Trimming stripped 5 bases from V and 2 bases from J, with 13 bases between. Written as DNA, the CDR3 is TGTGCCAGCAGTCCTAGACAGGCCGCCTACAATGAGCAGTTCTTC. Translation gives CASSPRQAAYNEQFF.